The 10 T cell receptor beta chains in this list originate from one sample, sequenced in a study of early T cells in non-severe SARS-CoV-2 infection. TCRdb re-called the 5' RACE reads with MiXCR, one entry per CDR3 protein. The sample carries tens of thousands of distinct CDR3 sequences, 12% recorded once. The sequenced sample consisted of whole blood. The receptors come from an adult who was a healthcare worker with PCR-confirmed SARS-CoV-2 infection or an uninfected control (not recorded which).

In this sample, this clonotype turned up a few times. The chain is built from TRBV29-1 and TRBJ2-7; tentative D call: TRBD2 (6 bases). The V end lost 2 bases, the J end lost 6 bases, and 14 bases lay between the germline ends. Germline V gene sequence: CDR1 SQVTM, CDR2 ANQGSEA. The CDR3 loop spans 13 amino acids. The CDR3 DNA follows: TGCAGCGTTGAAACGCGGGCCGGGGGCGAGCAGTACTTC. Its translation is CSVETRAGGEQYF.

The table lists this clonotype with a few counts. V usage is TRBV20-1 and J usage is TRBJ2-5; 8 bases agree with TRBD2. The ends lost 0 bases at V and 3 bases at J; junction bases unmatched: 6. CDR3 length equals 15 residues. Germline V lookup: CDR1 DFQATT, CDR2 SNEGSKA (reference sequence). Here the CDR3 DNA reads TGCAGTGCTAGAGATCTCTCGGGGGGGAAAGAGACCCAGTACTTC. It translates to CSARDLSGGKETQYF.

The sample holds many counts of this clonotype. This chain joins TRBV10-3 and TRBJ2-3; tentatively, D is TRBD2 (6 bases). Germline CDR1 is ENHRY and CDR2 is SYGVKD. The CDR3 spans 15 residues. The V end was cut by 3 bases, the J end by 2 bases, with 12 bases between. CDR3 residues: CAISEGLSITDTQYF. CDR3 nucleotides: TGTGCCATCAGTGAAGGACTATCCATCACAGATACGCAGTATTTT.

The chain is built from TRBV19 and TRBJ1-5; TRBD1 aligns across 7 bases. CDR3 length: 16 amino acids. Germline V lookup: CDR1 LNHDA, CDR2 SQIVND (reference sequence). V lost 6 bases, J lost 0 bases, and 8 bases stayed unmatched. CDR3 DNA: TGTGCCAGTAGCGCTTCTGGACAGGTTAGCAATCAGCCCCAGCATTTT. Protein product: CASSASGQVSNQPQHF.

The chain has TRBV4-2 and TRBJ2-1; 10 nucleotides line up with TRBD2. With 4 bases clipped from V and 4 bases from J, the junction kept 7 bases outside the gene matches. Germline-derived CDR1 and CDR2 are LGHNA and YNFKEQ. The CDR3 covers 16 residues. CDR3: CASSPSGTSAYNEQFF. CDR3 in DNA: TGTGCCAGCAGCCCCAGCGGGACTAGCGCGTACAATGAGCAGTTCTTC.

This clonotype was observed at least ten times. The CDR3 loop is CATSKTGRFLEQYF. Here the CDR3 DNA reads TGTGCCACCAGCAAGACAGGTCGCTTTCTCGAGCAGTACTTC. The chain employs TRBV15 and TRBJ2-7; possible D gene TRBD1, 6 bases. The CDR3 covers 14 residues. Trimming left V 4 bases short and J 6 bases short, with 16 bases between. Germline V gives CDR1 LNHNV, CDR2 YYDKDF (reference sequence). Complete variable domain (other parts from reference TRBV15 and TRBJ2-7): DAMVIQNPRYQVTQFGKPVTLSCSQTLNHNVMYWYQQKSSQAPKLLFHYYDKDFNNEADTPDNFQSRRPNTSFCFLDIRSPGLGDTAMYLCATSKTGRFLEQYFGPGTRLTVT.

This clonotype showed up many times. The J gene is TRBJ1-2, the V gene TRBV20-1; 9 bases are shared with TRBD1. Germline V gene lookup returns CDR1 DFQATT and CDR2 SNEGSKA (reference sequence). V was pared by 3 bases and J by 8 bases, with 4 bases of the junction left unmatched. This CDR3 is 12 amino acids long. CDR3 nucleotides: TGCAGTGCTAGTACAGGGGGCTGGGGCTACACCTTC. It is translated as CSASTGGWGYTF.

This chain connects TRBV10-1 to TRBJ2-1; D may be TRBD2 (6 bases). From germline, CDR1 is WNHNN and CDR2 SYGVQD (reference sequence). Trimming left V 7 bases short and J 9 bases short, with 22 bases between. The CDR3 has 15 amino acids. The CDR3 DNA is TGCGCCAGCACCCCGACTAGGGTATGGGAGACTGAGCAGTTCTTC. Protein sequence: CASTPTRVWETEQFF.

This clonotype appeared once. Germline is not matched at one junction end, which may reflect a read error. V gene TRBV6-4 combines with J gene TRBJ2-1; TRBD1 matches at 10 bases. The germline gives CDR1 MRHNA, CDR2 SNTAGT. This CDR3 contains 13 residues. The CDR3 DNA reads TGTGCCAGCAGTGACTCTTGGGACAGGGGTTTGGTCTTC. Translation: CASSDSWDRGLVF.

The chain recombines TRBV20-1 with TRBJ1-3; perhaps TRBD1 as D (5 bases). The ends were cut back, 0 bases at V and 4 bases at J, with 16 bases in the middle. This CDR3 has 16 amino acids. Germline CDR1 reads DFQATT; CDR2 reads SNEGSKA (reference sequence). The CDR3 region has the DNA TGCAGTGCTAGAGATTCAAGGGGCTTACCCGGAAACACCATATATTTT. Residues: CSARDSRGLPGNTIYF.